This TCR beta chain was found in a study of blood T cells in healthy people across ages. Regarding the study as a whole: PBMCs were not sorted, which prevented a conclusive comparison of naive versus antigen-experienced cells.

On this clonotype itself: Its target is unknown.

Combining a sample-barcoded 5' primer with a J-beta primer mix, a second PCR ran for roughly 7 to 12 cycles. TCRdb analysed the 5' RACE reads with MiXCR anew, one entry per CDR3 protein. The profile shows 700,000 to 950,000 distinct CDR3 sequences, 55% to 75% of them singletons. The CDR3 is 13 residues long. Trimming left V 2 bases short and J 6 bases short, with 8 bases between. Germline V gives CDR1 SNHLY, CDR2 FYNNEI. V and J are TRBV2 and TRBJ2-1; D call uncertain. What was sequenced was blood. The clonotype comes from a man younger than 45 in good health. CDR3 loop: CASSETWGNEQFF. The CDR3 nucleotides are TGTGCCAGCAGTGAAACATGGGGCAATGAGCAGTTCTTC.